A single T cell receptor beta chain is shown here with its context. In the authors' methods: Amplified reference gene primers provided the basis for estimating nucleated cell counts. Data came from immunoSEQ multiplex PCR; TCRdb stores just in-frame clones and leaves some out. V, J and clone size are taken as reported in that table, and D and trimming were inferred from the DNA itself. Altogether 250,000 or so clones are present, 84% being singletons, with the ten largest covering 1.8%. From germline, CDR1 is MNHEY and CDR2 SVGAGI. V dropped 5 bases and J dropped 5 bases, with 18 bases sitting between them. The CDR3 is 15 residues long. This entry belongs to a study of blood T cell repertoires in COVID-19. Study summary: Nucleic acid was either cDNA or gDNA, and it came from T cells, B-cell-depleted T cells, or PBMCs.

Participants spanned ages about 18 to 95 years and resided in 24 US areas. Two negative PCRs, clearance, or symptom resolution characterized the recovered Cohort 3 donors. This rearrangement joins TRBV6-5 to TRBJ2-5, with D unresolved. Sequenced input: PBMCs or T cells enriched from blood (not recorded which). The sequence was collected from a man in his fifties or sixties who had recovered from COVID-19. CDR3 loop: CASSLNSVVPETQYF. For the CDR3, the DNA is TGTGCCAGCAGTCTCAATTCAGTGGTCCCCGAGACCCAGTACTTC.